The table lists the clone carrying this T cell receptor beta chain with many counts. Its antigen is not known. The CDR3 length is 14 residues. The data derive from a study of early T cells in non-severe SARS-CoV-2 infection. Notes on the study in general: Anti-spike CD8 responses were favored in VDJdb matching, and private and CD4 specificities were missed.

TCRdb called the 5' RACE reads again in MiXCR, with one record for every CDR3 protein. The table has 95,000 to 120,000 distinct CDR3 sequences, about 12% seen once. The clonotype originates from an adult who was a healthcare worker with PCR-confirmed SARS-CoV-2 infection or an uninfected control (not recorded which). What was sequenced was whole blood. The chain has TRBV21-1 and TRBJ1-2. TRBV21-1 is labeled a pseudogene. CDR3 bases: TGTGCCAGCAGCAAATCTCGAAAAGACTATGGCTACACCTTC. Its translation is CASSKSRKDYGYTF.